This TCR beta chain stems from a study of blood T cell repertoires in COVID-19 (TCRdb year 2020). Turning to the overall study: Collaborator samples came from the United States, Italy and Spain and covered acute and convalescent phases of COVID-19. Subjects who had been exposed to COVID-19, were actively infected with it, or had recovered from it provided the deeply sampled blood TCRbeta repertoires that made up the dataset. The repertoires were released in a freely available public database intended as a resource for research on the immune response to SARS-CoV-2. Samples came from the ongoing ImmuneRACE study (first 160 participants) plus 1,254 subjects from 6 global collaborators. A de-identified subject ID, COVID-19 status, age in years and sex were almost always included in the sample metadata. The prospective study material was composed of cDNA or gDNA derived from T cells, B-cell-depleted T cells, or PBMCs. HLA class I and class II types, where available, came from metadata supplied by the sample provider rather than from assay-based typing.

Germline trimming: 6 bases from V, 0 bases from J; junction bases outside gene matches: 7. Reading the germline V gene gives CDR1 SNHLY and CDR2 FYNNEI. From the cysteine up to the phenylalanine, the CDR3 has a length of 16 residues. Of all the DNA, just the CDR3 is kept, 48 bases in frame from base 1. On the study overall, not on this receptor specifically: Clinical and demographic metadata were provided uncurated, with the amount varying by source and participant.

Enrolling through a virtual design, the prospective study's participants ranged in age from roughly 18 to 89 years and lived across 20 to 30 United States geographic areas. In the prospective study, cohorts were assigned on the basis of participant-reported clinical history obtained from a screening survey and a study questionnaire. Recovered participants in ImmuneRACE Cohort 3 were defined by two consecutive negative NP/OP PCR tests, clearance by a healthcare professional, or resolution of symptoms. In the prospective study, whole blood, serum and a nasopharyngeal or oropharyngeal swab were collected from each participant by mobile phlebotomists. Participants in the prospective study had the option to provide additional blood draws and questionnaires over a roughly 2-month period. Blood samples from the prospective study were shipped frozen or at room temperature prior to DNA extraction. As concerns this clone: Its antigen is currently not known. No much larger clonotype is one base removed from it; base qualities were not supplied.

TCRbeta CDR3 regions were amplified from genomic DNA by means of the immunoSEQ Assay, a bias-controlled multiplex PCR. In the source study's methods: Within the assay, amplification of reference gene primers was used to estimate how many nucleated cells each sample contained. Sequence reads were collapsed and filtered to measure the absolute abundance of every unique TCRbeta CDR3 rearrangement. For each sample, productive Simpson clonality was calculated as the square root of Simpson's diversity index over productive rearrangements. The clones in this table, taken by TCRdb from immuneACCESS, are in-frame only. Not every clone is retained; where verified, under half of the shortfall comes from an unresolved V gene, and the cause of the rest is unknown. That table is the source of V, J and clone size, and D and trimming were worked out from the DNA. This sample gives more than 400,000 clones in total; about 85% of them show up just once. The top ten constitute around 0.7% of the sample.

The source of this sequence is a woman under 30 who had recovered from COVID-19. Here the chain combines TRBV2 and TRBJ1-5; the junction holds 8 bases that match TRBD1. The sequenced sample was PBMCs or T cells enriched from blood (not recorded which). CDR3 protein: CASRPGQGYSNQPQHF. The DNA reads TGTGCCAGCAGGCCCGGACAGGGTTATAGCAATCAGCCCCAGCATTTT.